A single sample is the source of the 21 T cell receptor beta chains below, sequenced in a study of shared clonotypes between healthy human individuals. Libraries were prepared by immunoSEQ multiplex PCR; TCRdb keeps only in-frame clonotypes and omits some of them. The repertoire consists of roughly 1,500,000 clones, with 95% to 99% occurring once and the leading ten covering 0.4% to 0.55%. Specimen: naive CD4+ T cells sorted from blood. Sample subset: CD45RA+ positively selected. The receptors come from a man aged 25-45 years in good health.

V and J are TRBV18 and TRBJ1-2, with D perhaps TRBD1 (5 bases). V shed 3 bases and J shed 4 bases, with 12 bases lying between them. There are 14 residues in the CDR3. Germline assignment: CDR1 KGHSH and CDR2 LQKENI. The CDR3 sequence: CASSPIGTGYGYTF. As DNA, the CDR3 is TGTGCCAGCTCACCTATCGGGACGGGCTATGGCTACACCTTC.

The chain has TRBV2 and TRBJ2-3; 8 bases are shared with TRBD1. Trimming took 7 bases from V and 4 from J; bases not matched to a gene: 10. There are 15 residues in the CDR3. The germline V gene has CDR1 SNHLY and CDR2 FYNNEI. CDR3 nucleotide sequence: TGTGCCAGCAATATAGACAGGGGCCACGCAGATACGCAGTATTTT. Protein sequence: CASNIDRGHADTQYF. Full variable domain (outside the CDR3, taken from reference TRBV2 and TRBJ2-3): EPEVTQTPSHQVTQMGQEVILRCVPISNHLYFYWYRQILGQKVEFLVSFYNNEISEKSEIFDDQFSVERPDGSNFTLKIRSTKLEDSAMYFCASNIDRGHADTQYFGPGTRLTVL.

This clone showed up just once. The chain employs TRBV6-5 and TRBJ2-5; D might be TRBD1 (6 bases). Between the trimmed V and J ends, which lost 4 bases and 2 bases, there was a span of 11 bases. This CDR3 has 14 amino acids. CDR1 is MNHEY and CDR2 is SVGAGI in the germline V gene. The CDR3 region has the DNA TGTGCCAGCAGTTCATCCGGGACACAAGAGACCCAGTACTTC. This gives the protein CASSSSGTQETQYF.

This chain links TRBV27 with TRBJ1-2; no firm D call. Trimming took 10 bases from V and 2 from J, leaving 14 bases between them. CDR3 length: 13 amino acids. Per germline, CDR1 MNHEY and CDR2 SMNVEV (reference sequence). The CDR3 nucleotides are TGTGCCACTAAGCAAACAGAAAACTATGGCTACACCTTC. The encoded protein is CATKQTENYGYTF.

The chain has TRBV18 and TRBJ2-7, with 7 bases matching TRBD1. Per the germline V gene, CDR1 is KGHSH and CDR2 is LQKENI. With 2 bases clipped from V and 9 bases from J, the junction kept 7 bases outside the gene matches. The CDR3 contains 13 residues. CDR3: CASSPRQGPPQYF. CDR3 DNA: TGTGCCAGCTCACCAAGACAGGGCCCCCCGCAGTACTTC.

J is TRBJ2-1 and V is TRBV7-8; perhaps TRBD2 as D (7 bases). Germline assignment: CDR1 SGHVS and CDR2 FQNEAQ. The germline V and J ends were trimmed by 1 base and 6 bases, with 16 bases remaining between them. The CDR3 contains 16 residues. CDR3 amino acids: CASSLVRVGGANEQFF. The CDR3, as DNA: TGTGCCAGCAGCTTAGTAAGAGTTGGGGGGGCCAATGAGCAGTTCTTC. The whole variable domain, remainder taken from reference TRBV7-8 and TRBJ2-1, is GAGVSQSPRYKVAKRGQDVALRCDPISGHVSLFWYQQALGQGPEFLTYFQNEAQLDKSGLPSDRFFAERPEGSVSTLKIQRTQQEDSAVYLCASSLVRVGGANEQFFGPGTRLTVL.

The J gene is TRBJ2-5, the V gene TRBV9, with 8 positions matching TRBD1. After removal of 6 bases from V and 4 bases from J, the junction contained 5 bases not matched to a gene. There are 13 residues in the CDR3. The germline V gene encodes CDR1 SGDLS and CDR2 YYNGEE. The CDR3 is CASNLRGRETQYF. CDR3 DNA sequence: TGTGCCAGCAATCTCAGGGGGCGAGAGACCCAGTACTTC.

V gene TRBV18 combines with J gene TRBJ1-4, with unresolved D. The CDR3 runs to 14 residues. V lost 2 bases and J lost 5, with 9 bases in between. CDR1 is KGHSH and CDR2 is LQKENI in the germline V gene. The CDR3 region is CASSPADGNEKLFF. CDR3 coding DNA: TGTGCCAGCTCACCAGCGGACGGGAATGAAAAACTGTTTTTT.

In the case of this clone: Other DNA sequences in the sample encode the same CDR3. V gene TRBV5-1 combines with J gene TRBJ1-1; unclear D gene. V was trimmed by 0 bases and J by 3 bases, leaving 9 bases between them. The CDR3 is made up of 14 amino acids. Germline V gives CDR1 SGHRS, CDR2 YFSETQ. The CDR3 protein is CASSLEGFYTEAFF. The CDR3 nucleotides are TGCGCCAGCAGCTTGGAGGGATTCTACACTGAAGCTTTCTTT.

The J gene is TRBJ2-1, the V gene TRBV5-4; 10 nucleotides align to TRBD2. The CDR3 loop spans 15 amino acids. Germline lookup yields CDR1 SGHNT and CDR2 YYREEE (reference sequence). J lost 4 bases, V lost 2 bases, and 3 bases had no gene match. CDR3 sequence reads: CASSLVLAGYNEQFF. The CDR3 nucleotides read TGTGCCAGCAGCTTAGTACTAGCGGGATACAATGAGCAGTTCTTC.

This clone was observed once. The chain recombines TRBV28 with TRBJ1-2, with D unresolved. Per the germline V gene, CDR1 is MDHEN and CDR2 is SYDVKM. V was pared by 10 bases and J by 6 bases, with 18 bases between. The CDR3 is 13 amino acids. CDR3: CATYRGYLDGYTF. CDR3 nucleotides: TGTGCCACTTACCGGGGTTACTTGGATGGCTACACCTTC.

V usage is TRBV9 and J usage is TRBJ1-1; weak D call: TRBD1 (6 bases). Germline CDR1 SGDLS, CDR2 YYNGEE. The V gene lost 0 bases and the J gene lost 1 base, with 10 bases spanning the gap. The CDR3 consists of 15 residues. The CDR3 DNA sequence: TGTGCCAGCAGCGTAGTGGGGGGCAAGAACACTGAAGCTTTCTTT. Its translation: CASSVVGGKNTEAFF.

V is TRBV7-9 and J is TRBJ1-3, with D possibly TRBD1 on 6 matching bases. Germline V gene sequence: CDR1 SEHNR, CDR2 FQNEAQ (reference sequence). The CDR3 loop spans 15 amino acids. V was shortened by 2 bases and J by 7 bases, with 15 bases between the two germline ends. CDR3 protein: CASSLNSQGRNTIYF. In DNA form, the CDR3 reads TGTGCCAGCAGCTTAAATAGTCAGGGGAGGAACACCATATATTTT.

This clone came up a few times. The DNA for the CDR3 is TGTGCCAGCAGTCACAGGGAATCCTACGAGCAGTACTTC. It codes for CASSHRESYEQYF. The V gene is TRBV6-1, the J gene TRBJ2-7; the D gene is possibly TRBD1 (6 bases). The CDR3 has 13 amino acids. V was clipped by 5 bases and J by 1 base, with 9 bases between them. Germline-derived CDR1 and CDR2 are MNHNS and SASEGT.

The rearrangement joins TRBV18 to TRBJ2-1; 8 nucleotides match TRBD2. Germline CDR1 and CDR2: KGHSH and LQKENI. The CDR3 extends over 13 amino acids. J was trimmed by 7 bases and V by 3 bases; bases with no gene match: 2. The chain's CDR3 is CASSPGTSNEQFF. Written as DNA, the CDR3 is TGTGCCAGCTCACCTGGGACTAGTAATGAGCAGTTCTTC.

This chain joins TRBV6-5 and TRBJ2-6; D gene uncertain. The CDR3 has 13 residues. Trimming pared 6 bases from V and 2 bases from J, leaving 5 bases between. CDR1 is MNHEY and CDR2 is SVGAGI in the germline V gene. The CDR3 reads CASSITGANVLTF. The CDR3 nucleotides are TGTGCCAGCAGCATAACTGGGGCCAACGTCCTGACTTTC.

As to this clone: The same CDR3 is also encoded by other DNA sequences in this sample. The rearrangement joins TRBV9 to TRBJ1-1, with D unresolved. This CDR3 is 14 amino acids long. Trimming took 0 bases from V and 2 from J, leaving 8 bases between them. The germline V gene has CDR1 SGDLS and CDR2 YYNGEE. DNA for the CDR3: TGTGCCAGCAGCGTAGTTACGGTTAACACTGAAGCTTTCTTT. Encoded protein: CASSVVTVNTEAFF.

The sample holds one count of this clone. V gene TRBV5-1 combines with J gene TRBJ2-1; D might be TRBD1 (5 bases). V gave up 4 bases and J gave up 6 bases, with 17 bases separating them. Germline V gene lookup returns CDR1 SGHRS and CDR2 YFSETQ. This CDR3 has 15 amino acids. The CDR3 nucleotides are TGCGCCAGCAGCCCCTTTTTGGGGCCTGGCAATGAGCAGTTCTTC. This sequence encodes CASSPFLGPGNEQFF. The full variable domain, completed using reference TRBV5-1 and TRBJ2-1, is KAGVTQTPRYLIKTRGQQVTLSCSPISGHRSVSWYQQTPGQGLQFLFEYFSETQRNKGNFPGRFSGRQFSNSRSEMNVSTLELGDSALYLCASSPFLGPGNEQFFGPGTRLTVL.

This rearrangement joins TRBV20-1 to TRBJ2-7; the D is unclear. V lost 5 bases to trimming and J lost 4 bases, with 9 bases between them. Germline CDR1 is DFQATT and CDR2 is SNEGSKA (reference sequence). There are 11 residues in the CDR3. DNA for the CDR3: TGCAGTGCTGGACCGATTTACGAGCAGTACTTC. As protein: CSAGPIYEQYF.

The chain is built from TRBV6-1 and TRBJ2-7; TRBD1 aligns across 11 bases. CDR1 and CDR2 (germline): MNHNS, SASEGT. J was trimmed by 7 bases and V by 6 bases; bases with no gene match: 8. The length of the CDR3 is 14 residues. CDR3 in DNA: TGTGCCAGCAGGGCGGACAGGGGGCGCAAGGAGCAGTACTTC. Its translation is CASRADRGRKEQYF.

The chain joins TRBV14 to TRBJ2-2; D perhaps matches TRBD1 (6 bases). This CDR3 comprises 16 residues. The germline V gene encodes CDR1 SGHDN and CDR2 FVKESK. Deletions cut 1 base from V and 2 bases from J, with 11 bases between. The CDR3: CASSQAQGVNTGELFF. In nucleotides, the CDR3 is TGTGCCAGCAGCCAAGCACAGGGAGTAAACACCGGGGAGCTGTTTTTT.